Listed here are 4 T cell receptor beta chains from one sample, sequenced in a study of response to subunit inactivated influenza vaccine. TCRdb itself ran the RT-PCR reads through MiXCR, one entry per CDR3 protein. Here the sample spans hundreds of thousands of distinct CDR3 sequences, roughly a fifth being singletons. Specimen: PBMCs from blood, collected less than 22 months after vaccination. The source is a man between 50 and 70 years old who received an inactivated influenza vaccine.

This clonotype was found many times. V gene TRBV4-3 combines with J gene TRBJ1-2; D is possibly TRBD1 (5 bases). Trimming cost V 0 bases and J 6 bases, with 17 bases left between them. The CDR3 is 16 amino acids. Germline CDR1 is LGHNA and CDR2 is YSLEER. The CDR3 DNA reads TGCGCCAGCAGCCAAGAATCAGGAGGGGTTAAGGATGGCTACACCTTC. Protein sequence: CASSQESGGVKDGYTF.

This clonotype appeared a few times. The CDR3, as DNA: TGTGCCAGCAGCAGGACAGGCTATGAAGCTTTCTTT. It translates to CASSRTGYEAFF. The chain is built from TRBV4-2 and TRBJ1-1, with 7 bases lining up with TRBD1. V was clipped by 5 bases and J by 7 bases; unmatched bases: 4. The CDR3 contains 12 residues. Looked up from germline, CDR1 is LGHNA and CDR2 is YNFKEQ.

This clonotype was seen at least ten times. The CDR3 region is CAIGGSGRPDTQYF. CDR3 DNA: TGTGCCATCGGTGGTAGCGGGAGGCCAGATACGCAGTATTTT. V gene TRBV10-3 combines with J gene TRBJ2-3, with 10 bases lining up with TRBD2. The CDR3 length is 14 residues. CDR1 and CDR2 from the germline V gene are ENHRY and SYGVKD. V lost 8 bases, J lost 4 bases, and 6 bases stayed unmatched.

The V call is TRBV6-5, the J call TRBJ1-2; maybe TRBD1 (5 bases). The CDR3 length is 14 residues. V lost 4 bases and J 0 bases, leaving 9 bases between the germline ends. Germline assignment: CDR1 MNHEY and CDR2 SVGAGI. The CDR3 loop reads CASSWAGPNYGYTF. The CDR3 DNA follows: TGTGCCAGCAGTTGGGCAGGGCCTAACTATGGCTACACCTTC.